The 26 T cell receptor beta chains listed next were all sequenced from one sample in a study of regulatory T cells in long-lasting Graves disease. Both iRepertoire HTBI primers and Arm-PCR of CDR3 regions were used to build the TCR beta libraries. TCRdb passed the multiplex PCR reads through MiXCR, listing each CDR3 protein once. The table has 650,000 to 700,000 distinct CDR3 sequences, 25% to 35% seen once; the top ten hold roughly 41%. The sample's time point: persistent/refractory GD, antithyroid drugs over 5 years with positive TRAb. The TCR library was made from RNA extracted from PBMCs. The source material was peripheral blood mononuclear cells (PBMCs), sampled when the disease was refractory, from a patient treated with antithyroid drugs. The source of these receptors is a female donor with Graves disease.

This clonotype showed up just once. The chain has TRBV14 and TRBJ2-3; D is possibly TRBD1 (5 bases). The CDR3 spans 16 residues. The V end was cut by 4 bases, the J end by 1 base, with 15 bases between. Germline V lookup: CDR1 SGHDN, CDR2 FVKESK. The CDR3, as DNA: TGTGCCAGCAGCCCCATGAAAGGCAGGGGCACAGATACGCAGTATTTT. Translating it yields CASSPMKGRGTDTQYF.

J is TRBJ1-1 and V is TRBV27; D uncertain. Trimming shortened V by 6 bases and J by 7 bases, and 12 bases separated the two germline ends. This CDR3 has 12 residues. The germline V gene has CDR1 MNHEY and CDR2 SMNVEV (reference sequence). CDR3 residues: CASSMRFGEAFF. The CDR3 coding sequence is TGTGCCAGCAGCATGCGGTTTGGTGAAGCTTTCTTT.

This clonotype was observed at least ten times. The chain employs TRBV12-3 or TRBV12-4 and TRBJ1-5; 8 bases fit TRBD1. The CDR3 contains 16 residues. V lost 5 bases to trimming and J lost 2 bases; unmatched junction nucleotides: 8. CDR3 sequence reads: CASSLTGAAGNQPQHF. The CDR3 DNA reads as TGTGCCAGCAGTCTGACAGGGGCCGCAGGCAATCAGCCCCAGCATTTT.

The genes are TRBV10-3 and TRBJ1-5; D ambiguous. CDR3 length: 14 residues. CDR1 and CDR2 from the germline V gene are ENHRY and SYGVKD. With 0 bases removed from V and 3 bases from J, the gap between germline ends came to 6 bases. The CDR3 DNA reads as TGTGCCATCAGTGAGTCGGGGTTCAATCAGCCCCAGCATTTT. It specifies CAISESGFNQPQHF.

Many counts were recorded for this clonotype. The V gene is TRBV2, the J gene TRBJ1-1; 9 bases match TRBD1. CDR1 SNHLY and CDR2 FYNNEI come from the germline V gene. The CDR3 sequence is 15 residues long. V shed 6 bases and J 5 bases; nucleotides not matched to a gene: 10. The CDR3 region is CASRPQGARMTEAFF. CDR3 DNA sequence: TGTGCCAGCAGACCACAGGGGGCGCGTATGACTGAAGCTTTCTTT.

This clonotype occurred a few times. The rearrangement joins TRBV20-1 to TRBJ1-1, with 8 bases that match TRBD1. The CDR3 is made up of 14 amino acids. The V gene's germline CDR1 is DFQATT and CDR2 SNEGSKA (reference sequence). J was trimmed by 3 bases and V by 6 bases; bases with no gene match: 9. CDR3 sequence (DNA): TGCAGTGCCCCACAGGGGGTTAGGGACACTGAAGCTTTCTTT. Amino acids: CSAPQGVRDTEAFF.

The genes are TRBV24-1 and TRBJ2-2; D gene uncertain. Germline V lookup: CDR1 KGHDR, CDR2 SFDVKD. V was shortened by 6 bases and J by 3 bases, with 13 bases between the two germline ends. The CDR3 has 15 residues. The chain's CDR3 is CATSMAPPDTGELFF. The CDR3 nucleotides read TGTGCCACCAGTATGGCTCCCCCGGACACCGGGGAGCTGTTTTTT.

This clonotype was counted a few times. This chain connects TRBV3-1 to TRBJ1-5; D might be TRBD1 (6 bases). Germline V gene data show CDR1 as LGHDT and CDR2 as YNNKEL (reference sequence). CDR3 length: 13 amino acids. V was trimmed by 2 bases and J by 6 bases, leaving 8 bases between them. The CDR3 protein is CASSQTGSQPQHF. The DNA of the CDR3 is TGTGCCAGCAGCCAAACAGGGAGTCAGCCCCAGCATTTT. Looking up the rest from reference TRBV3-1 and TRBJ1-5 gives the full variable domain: DTAVSQTPKYLVTQMGNDKSIKCEQNLGHDTMYWYKQDSKKFLKIMFSYNNKELIINETVPNRFSPKSPDKAHLNLHINSLELGDSAVYFCASSQTGSQPQHFGDGTRLSIL.

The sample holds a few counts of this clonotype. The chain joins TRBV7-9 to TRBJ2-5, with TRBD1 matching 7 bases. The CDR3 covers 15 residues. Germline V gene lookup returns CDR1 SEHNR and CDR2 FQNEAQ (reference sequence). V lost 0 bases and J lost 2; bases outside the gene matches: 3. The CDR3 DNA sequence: TGTGCCAGCAGCTTAGCCAGGGGGATACAAGAGACCCAGTACTTC. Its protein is CASSLARGIQETQYF.

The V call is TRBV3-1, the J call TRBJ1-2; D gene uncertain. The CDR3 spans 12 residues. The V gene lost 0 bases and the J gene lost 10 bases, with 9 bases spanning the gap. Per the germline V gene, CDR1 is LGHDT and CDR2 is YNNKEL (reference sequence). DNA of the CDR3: TGTGCCAGCAGCCAAGAGGGAGCTACCTACACCTTC. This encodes CASSQEGATYTF.

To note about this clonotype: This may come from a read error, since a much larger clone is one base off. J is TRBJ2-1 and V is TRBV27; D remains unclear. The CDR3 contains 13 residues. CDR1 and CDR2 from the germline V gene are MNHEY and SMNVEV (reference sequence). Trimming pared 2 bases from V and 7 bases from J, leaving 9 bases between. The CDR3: CASSLGSANEQFF. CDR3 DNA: TGTGCCAGCAGTTTAGGATCTGCTAATGAGCAGTTCTTC.

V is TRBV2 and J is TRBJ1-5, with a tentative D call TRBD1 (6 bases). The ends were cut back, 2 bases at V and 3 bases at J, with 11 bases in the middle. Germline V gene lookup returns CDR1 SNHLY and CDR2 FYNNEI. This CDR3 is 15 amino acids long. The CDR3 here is CASSEHRTVNQPQHF. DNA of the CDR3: TGTGCCAGCAGTGAACACAGGACAGTCAATCAGCCCCAGCATTTT.

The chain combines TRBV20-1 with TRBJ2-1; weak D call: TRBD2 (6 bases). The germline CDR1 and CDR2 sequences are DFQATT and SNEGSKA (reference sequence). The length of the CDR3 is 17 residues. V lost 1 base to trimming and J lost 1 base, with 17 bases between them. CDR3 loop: CSARVGGGRASYNEQFF. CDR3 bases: TGCAGTGCTAGAGTGGGGGGAGGAAGAGCGTCCTACAATGAGCAGTTCTTC.

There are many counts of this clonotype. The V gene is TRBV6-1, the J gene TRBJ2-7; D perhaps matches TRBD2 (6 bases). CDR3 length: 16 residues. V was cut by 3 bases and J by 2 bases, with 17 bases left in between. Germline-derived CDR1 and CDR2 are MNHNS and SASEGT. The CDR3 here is CASSEIAEAPTYEQYF. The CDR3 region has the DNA TGTGCCAGCAGTGAGATAGCGGAAGCCCCAACCTACGAGCAGTACTTC.

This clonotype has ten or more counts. CDR3 in amino acids: CAARGGGLGEKLFF. CDR3 bases: TGTGCCGCACGGGGCGGGGGGCTTGGTGAAAAACTGTTTTTT. This chain links TRBV10-3 with TRBJ1-4, with D perhaps matching TRBD1 (6 bases). The CDR3 has 14 amino acids. In germline, CDR1 is ENHRY, CDR2 SYGVKD. With 11 bases removed from V and 7 bases from J, the gap between germline ends came to 20 bases.

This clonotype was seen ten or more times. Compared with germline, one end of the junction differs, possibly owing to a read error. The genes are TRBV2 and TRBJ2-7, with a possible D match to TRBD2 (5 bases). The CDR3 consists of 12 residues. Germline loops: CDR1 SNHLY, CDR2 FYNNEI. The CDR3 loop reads CASSEARPGLAF. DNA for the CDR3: TGTGCCAGCAGTGAAGCGCGCCCGGGTCTAGCTTTC.

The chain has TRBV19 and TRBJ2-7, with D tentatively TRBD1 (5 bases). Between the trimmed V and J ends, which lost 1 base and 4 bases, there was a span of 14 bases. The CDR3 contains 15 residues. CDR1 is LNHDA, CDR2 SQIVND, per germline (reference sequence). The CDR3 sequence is CASSIVVGPTYEQYF. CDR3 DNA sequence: TGTGCCAGTAGTATAGTAGTGGGGCCGACGTACGAGCAGTACTTC. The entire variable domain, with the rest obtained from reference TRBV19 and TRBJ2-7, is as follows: DGGITQSPKYLFRKEGQNVTLSCEQNLNHDAMYWYRQDPGQGLRLIYYSQIVNDFQKGDIAEGYSVSREKKESFPLTVTSAQKNPTAFYLCASSIVVGPTYEQYFGPGTRLTVT.

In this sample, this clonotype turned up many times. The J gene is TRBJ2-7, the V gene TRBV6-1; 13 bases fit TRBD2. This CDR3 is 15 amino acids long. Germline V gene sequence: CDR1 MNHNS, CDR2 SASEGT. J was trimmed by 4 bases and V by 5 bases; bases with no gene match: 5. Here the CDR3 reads CASSTGTSGAYEQYF. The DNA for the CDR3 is TGTGCCAGCAGTACAGGGACTAGCGGGGCGTACGAGCAGTACTTC.

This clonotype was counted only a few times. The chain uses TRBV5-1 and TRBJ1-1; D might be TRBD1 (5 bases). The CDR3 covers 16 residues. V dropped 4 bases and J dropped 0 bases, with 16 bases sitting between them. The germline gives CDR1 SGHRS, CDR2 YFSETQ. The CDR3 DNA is TGCGCCAGCAGCCCTCACCAGGGAGTCCTGAACACTGAAGCTTTCTTT. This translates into CASSPHQGVLNTEAFF.

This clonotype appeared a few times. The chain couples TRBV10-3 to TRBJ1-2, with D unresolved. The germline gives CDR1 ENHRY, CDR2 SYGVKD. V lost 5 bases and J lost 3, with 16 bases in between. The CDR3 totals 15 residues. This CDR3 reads CAISNSSRIHYGYTF. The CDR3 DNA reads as TGTGCCATCAGTAATTCTTCCCGGATCCACTATGGCTACACCTTC.

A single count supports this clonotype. CDR3 in DNA: TGTGCCAGCAGCCCAAGTGGGGACAGGGGAGATGGCTACACCTTC. Protein product: CASSPSGDRGDGYTF. This chain links TRBV7-9 with TRBJ1-2; 10 bases align to TRBD1. Germline CDR1 reads SEHNR; CDR2 reads FQNEAQ (reference sequence). The CDR3 has 15 amino acids. V lost 5 bases to trimming and J lost 6 bases; unmatched junction nucleotides: 9.

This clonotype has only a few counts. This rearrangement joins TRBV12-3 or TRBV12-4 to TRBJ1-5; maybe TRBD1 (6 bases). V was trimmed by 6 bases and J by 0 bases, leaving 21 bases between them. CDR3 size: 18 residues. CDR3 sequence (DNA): TGTGCCAGCAGCCCTGGACAGAACCATGGGTATAGCAATCAGCCCCAGCATTTT. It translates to CASSPGQNHGYSNQPQHF.

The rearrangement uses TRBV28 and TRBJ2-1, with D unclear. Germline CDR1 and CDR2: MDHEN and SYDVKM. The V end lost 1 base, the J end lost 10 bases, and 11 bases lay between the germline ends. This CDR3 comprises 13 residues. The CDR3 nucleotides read TGTGCCAGCAGTTTATTGGTGTCCTACGAGCAGTTCTTC. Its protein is CASSLLVSYEQFF.

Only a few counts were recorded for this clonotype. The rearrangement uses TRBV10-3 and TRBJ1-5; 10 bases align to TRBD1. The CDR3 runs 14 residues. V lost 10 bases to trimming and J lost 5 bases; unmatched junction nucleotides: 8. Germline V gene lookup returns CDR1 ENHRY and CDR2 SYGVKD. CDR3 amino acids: CATRGQGGDQPQHF. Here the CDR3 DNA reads TGTGCCACGCGAGGACAGGGGGGAGATCAGCCCCAGCATTTT.

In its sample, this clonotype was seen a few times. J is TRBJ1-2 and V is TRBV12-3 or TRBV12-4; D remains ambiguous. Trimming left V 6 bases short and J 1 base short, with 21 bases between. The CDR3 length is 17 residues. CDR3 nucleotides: TGTGCCAGCAGCCTAGTGGGGTCCCAACCTAATAACTATGGCTACACCTTC. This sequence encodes CASSLVGSQPNNYGYTF.

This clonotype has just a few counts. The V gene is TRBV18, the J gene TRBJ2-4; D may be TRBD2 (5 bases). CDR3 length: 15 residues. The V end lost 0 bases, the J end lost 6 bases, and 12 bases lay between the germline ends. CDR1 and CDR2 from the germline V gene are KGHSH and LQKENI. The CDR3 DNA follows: TGTGCCAGCTCACCACCACTTAGCGAGTTAAACATTCAGTACTTC. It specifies CASSPPLSELNIQYF.